The T cell receptor (beta chain) described here comes from a study of CD8 T cells in Susac syndrome. RNA in amounts of about 0.5 to 1 ug was reverse transcribed with random hexamers. MiXCR was run by TCRdb on the immunoSEQ multiplex PCR reads, yielding one entry per CDR3 protein. Found here are about 85,000 distinct CDR3 sequences, roughly 94% of them singletons; the top ten hold more than 0.45%. TEMRA cells were FACS-enriched and CD8+ and CD4+ T cells negatively isolated. With respect to this clonotype: What it binds is unknown.

Findings and limits, study-wide: The peak of CD8+ clonal expansion in Susac was seen in TEMRA cells and active patients. An acknowledgment was made by the study that its TCR sequencing and HLA analysis involved relatively few individuals. The authors found approximately 15 Susac-specific public clones in total CD8+ repertoires and roughly five in CD8+ TEMRA repertoires.

CDR1 and CDR2 from the germline V gene are MNHEY and SVGAGI. The V and J ends lost 0 bases and 7 bases respectively, with 9 bases between them. CDR3 length: 14 amino acids. This clonotype was obtained from a human donor with Susac syndrome. The V gene is TRBV6-5, the J gene TRBJ2-2; no clear D. The sample was CD8+ T cells from PBMCs. The CDR3 DNA reads TGTGCCAGCAGTTACTCCAGGTTTGACGGGGAGCTGTTTTTT. It translates to CASSYSRFDGELFF.